One and the same sample provided the 7 T cell receptor beta chains below, sequenced in a study of OX40 agonist ivuxolimab in advanced cancers. Only in-frame clones appear in the TCRdb table, and some are missing; sequencing was by immunoSEQ multiplex PCR. The sample includes approximately 68,000 clones, 70% to 90% of them seen just once. Sequencing used CD4+ or CD8+ T cells sorted from blood, obtained in a trial of the OX40 agonist ivuxolimab. The receptors were sampled from an adult with an advanced solid tumor such as melanoma, head and neck, liver or kidney cancer.

This clone has just one count. This chain connects TRBV19 to TRBJ1-1; D is perhaps TRBD1 (5 bases). V gave up 1 base and J gave up 10 bases, with 10 bases separating them. The germline gives CDR1 LNHDA, CDR2 SQIVND (reference sequence). This CDR3 has 12 amino acids. The chain's CDR3 is CASSIGRARAFF. In DNA, the CDR3 is TGTGCCAGTAGTATAGGCAGGGCCCGAGCTTTCTTT.

The V and J genes are TRBV9 and TRBJ2-1; D not resolved. Trimming pared 0 bases from V and 6 bases from J, leaving 7 bases between. The CDR3 covers 13 residues. The germline V gene has CDR1 SGDLS and CDR2 YYNGEE. DNA for the CDR3: TGTGCCAGCAGCGTAGCAGGTCCCAATGAGCAGTTCTTC. This codes for CASSVAGPNEQFF.

The CDR3 nucleotides read TGCGCCAGCAGCTTACAACAGAACTATGGCTACACCTTC. This encodes CASSLQQNYGYTF. The chain carries TRBV5-1 and TRBJ1-2; the D is unclear. The CDR3 is 13 amino acids. Trimming pared 2 bases from V and 2 bases from J, leaving 7 bases between. CDR1 SGHRS and CDR2 YFSETQ come from the germline V gene. Full variable domain (rest looked up from reference TRBV5-1 and TRBJ1-2): KAGVTQTPRYLIKTRGQQVTLSCSPISGHRSVSWYQQTPGQGLQFLFEYFSETQRNKGNFPGRFSGRQFSNSRSEMNVSTLELGDSALYLCASSLQQNYGYTFGSGTRLTVV.

On this clone itself: Other DNA sequences in this sample translate to the same CDR3. The chain combines TRBV2 with TRBJ2-5; a possible D gene is TRBD1 (5 bases). The CDR3 sequence is 14 residues long. Germline assignment: CDR1 SNHLY and CDR2 FYNNEI. With 2 bases removed from V and 4 bases from J, the gap between germline ends came to 11 bases. The CDR3 protein is CASSERQLGETQYF. The CDR3 nucleotides read TGTGCCAGCAGTGAACGACAGCTAGGAGAGACCCAGTACTTC.

This clone was observed a single time. The chain joins TRBV4-1 to TRBJ2-1; weak D call: TRBD1 (5 bases). V was shortened by 4 bases and J by 3 bases, with 19 bases between the two germline ends. The CDR3 extends over 17 amino acids. CDR1 is MGHRA and CDR2 is YSYEKL in the germline V gene. CDR3 in amino acids: CASSRVGVAGIYNEQFF. In DNA form, the CDR3 reads TGCGCCAGCAGCCGCGTAGGGGTAGCCGGAATCTACAATGAGCAGTTCTTC.

V usage is TRBV7-9 and J usage is TRBJ1-1; TRBD1 matches at 8 bases. The CDR3 has 15 amino acids. Germline values: CDR1 SEHNR, CDR2 FQNEAQ (reference sequence). Germline trimming cut 7 bases from V and 1 base from J; bases unmatched to any gene: 8. DNA for the CDR3: TGTGCCAGCATCAGACAGGGGTTGTCGAACACTGAAGCTTTCTTT. Protein: CASIRQGLSNTEAFF.

V usage is TRBV11-3 and J usage is TRBJ1-6; 9 bases match TRBD1. CDR3 length equals 15 residues. Trimming cost V 5 bases and J 10 bases; bases outside gene matches: 9. Germline V gives CDR1 SGHNT, CDR2 YENEEA. The CDR3 region is CASSAGTGFISPLHF. The CDR3 coding sequence is TGTGCCAGCAGCGCCGGGACAGGGTTCATCTCACCCCTCCACTTT.